These 2 T cell receptor beta chains were all obtained from the same sample, sequenced in a study of blood T cell repertoires in COVID-19. TCRdb keeps only in-frame clones here, not all; method: immunoSEQ multiplex PCR. The table has about 250,000 clones, 80% to 90% seen once. Sequenced sample: peripheral blood. The source is a man in his forties or fifties with active or convalescent COVID-19.

The chain recombines TRBV19 with TRBJ1-3; 7 bases line up with TRBD1. The CDR3 loop spans 14 amino acids. V lost 3 bases and J lost 6; bases outside the gene matches: 5. Per germline, CDR1 LNHDA and CDR2 SQIVND (reference sequence). The CDR3 region is CASSMGTAVNTIYF. The DNA of the CDR3 is TGTGCCAGTAGTATGGGGACAGCCGTAAACACCATATATTTT. Drawing the rest from reference TRBV19 and TRBJ1-3, the complete variable domain is DGGITQSPKYLFRKEGQNVTLSCEQNLNHDAMYWYRQDPGQGLRLIYYSQIVNDFQKGDIAEGYSVSREKKESFPLTVTSAQKNPTAFYLCASSMGTAVNTIYFGEGSWLTVV.

V and J are TRBV7-9 and TRBJ1-4; 8 bases map to TRBD1. Germline trimming cut 5 bases from V and 10 bases from J; bases unmatched to any gene: 9. Germline CDR1 is SEHNR and CDR2 is FQNEAQ (reference sequence). CDR3 length: 14 amino acids. The CDR3 nucleotides are TGTGCCAGCAGCCTCCGGGACAGGACCTCAAAACTGTTTTTT. Residues: CASSLRDRTSKLFF.